Many counts were recorded for the clone carrying this T cell receptor beta chain. For TCRbeta, the library was prepared with unique molecular identifiers. TCRdb reanalysed the PCR reads using MiXCR and keeps one entry per CDR3 protein. The table lists some 200,000 distinct CDR3 sequences, under 9.5% of them singletons, with approximately 6.6% in the top ten. The data were obtained in a study of T-cell reconstitution after alpha-beta-depleted transplantation in children. V dropped 5 bases and J dropped 3 bases, with 13 bases sitting between them. CDR3 length equals 15 residues. Germline V gene sequence: CDR1 MNHEY, CDR2 SMNVEV (reference sequence).

Sequencing was performed on PBMCs from the stem cell graft donor, taken from the stem cell graft. The origin of this receptor is a human donor who donated a stem cell graft to a child with acute lymphoblastic leukemia. V gene TRBV27 combines with J gene TRBJ2-2; D tentatively fits TRBD1 or TRBD2 (5 bases each). CDR3 protein: CASSKERGDTGELFF. For the CDR3, the DNA is TGTGCCAGCAGTAAGGAAAGAGGGGACACCGGGGAGCTGTTTTTT.